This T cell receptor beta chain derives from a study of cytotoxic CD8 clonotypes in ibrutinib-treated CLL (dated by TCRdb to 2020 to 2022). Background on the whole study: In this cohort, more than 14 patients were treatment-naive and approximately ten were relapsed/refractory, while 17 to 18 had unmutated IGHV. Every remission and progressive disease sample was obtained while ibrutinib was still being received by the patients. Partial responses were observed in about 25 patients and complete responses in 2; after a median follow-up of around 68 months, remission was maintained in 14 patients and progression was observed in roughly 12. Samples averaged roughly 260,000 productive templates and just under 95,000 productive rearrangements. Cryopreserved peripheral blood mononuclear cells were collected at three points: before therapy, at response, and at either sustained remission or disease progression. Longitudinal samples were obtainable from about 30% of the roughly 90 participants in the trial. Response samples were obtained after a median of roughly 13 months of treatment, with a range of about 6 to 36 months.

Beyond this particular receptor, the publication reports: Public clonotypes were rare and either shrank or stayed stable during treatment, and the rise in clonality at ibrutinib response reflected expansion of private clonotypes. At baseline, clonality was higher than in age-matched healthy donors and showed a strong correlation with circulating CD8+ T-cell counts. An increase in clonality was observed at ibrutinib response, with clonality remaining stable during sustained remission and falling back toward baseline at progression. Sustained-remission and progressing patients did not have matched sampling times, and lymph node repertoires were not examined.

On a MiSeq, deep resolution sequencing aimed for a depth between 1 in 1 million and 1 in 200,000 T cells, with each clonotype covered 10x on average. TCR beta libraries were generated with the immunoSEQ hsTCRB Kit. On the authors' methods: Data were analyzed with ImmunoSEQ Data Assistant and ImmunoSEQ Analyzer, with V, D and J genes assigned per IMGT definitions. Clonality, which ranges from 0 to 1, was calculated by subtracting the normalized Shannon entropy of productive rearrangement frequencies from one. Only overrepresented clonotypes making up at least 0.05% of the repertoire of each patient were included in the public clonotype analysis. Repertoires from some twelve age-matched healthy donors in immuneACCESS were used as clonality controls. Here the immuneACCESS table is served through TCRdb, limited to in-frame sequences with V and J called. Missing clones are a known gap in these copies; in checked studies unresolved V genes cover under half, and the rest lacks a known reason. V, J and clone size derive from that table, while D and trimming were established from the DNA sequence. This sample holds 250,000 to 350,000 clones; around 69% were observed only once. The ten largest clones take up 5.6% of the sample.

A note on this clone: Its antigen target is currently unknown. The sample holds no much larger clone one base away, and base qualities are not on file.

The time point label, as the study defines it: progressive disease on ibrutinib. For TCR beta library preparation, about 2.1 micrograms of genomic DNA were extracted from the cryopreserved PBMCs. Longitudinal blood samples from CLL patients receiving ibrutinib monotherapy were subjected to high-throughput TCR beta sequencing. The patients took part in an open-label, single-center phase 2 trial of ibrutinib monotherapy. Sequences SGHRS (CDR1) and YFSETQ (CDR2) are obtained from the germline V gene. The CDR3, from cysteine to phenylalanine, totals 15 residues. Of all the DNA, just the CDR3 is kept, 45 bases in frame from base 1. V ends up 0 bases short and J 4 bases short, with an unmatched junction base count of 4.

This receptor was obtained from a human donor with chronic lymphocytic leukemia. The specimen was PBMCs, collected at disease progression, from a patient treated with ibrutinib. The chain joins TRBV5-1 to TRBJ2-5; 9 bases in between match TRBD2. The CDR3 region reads CASSLGGGAGETQYF. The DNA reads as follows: TGCGCCAGCAGCTTGGGCGGGGGGGCCGGAGAGACCCAGTACTTC.